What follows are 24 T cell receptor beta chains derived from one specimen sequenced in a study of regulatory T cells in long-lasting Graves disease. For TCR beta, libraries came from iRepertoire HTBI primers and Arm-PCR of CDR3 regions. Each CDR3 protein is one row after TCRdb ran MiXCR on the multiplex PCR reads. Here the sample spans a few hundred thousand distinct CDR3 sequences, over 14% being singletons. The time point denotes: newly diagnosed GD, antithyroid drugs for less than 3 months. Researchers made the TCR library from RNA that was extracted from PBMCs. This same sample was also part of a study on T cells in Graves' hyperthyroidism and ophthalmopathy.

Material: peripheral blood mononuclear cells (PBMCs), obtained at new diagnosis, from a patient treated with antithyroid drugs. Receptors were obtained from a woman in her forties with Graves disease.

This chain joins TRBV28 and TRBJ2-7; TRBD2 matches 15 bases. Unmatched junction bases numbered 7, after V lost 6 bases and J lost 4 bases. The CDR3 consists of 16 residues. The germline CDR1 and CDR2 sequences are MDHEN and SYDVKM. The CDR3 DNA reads TGTGCCAGCAGCAAACGGACTAGCGGGAGGGCTTACGAGCAGTACTTC. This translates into CASSKRTSGRAYEQYF.

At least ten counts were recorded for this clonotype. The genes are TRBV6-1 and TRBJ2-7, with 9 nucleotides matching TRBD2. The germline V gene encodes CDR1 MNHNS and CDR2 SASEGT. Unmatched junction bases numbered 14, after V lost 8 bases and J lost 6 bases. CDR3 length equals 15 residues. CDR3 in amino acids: CASRPSGTSSFEQYF. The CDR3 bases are TGTGCCAGCCGCCCCTCCGGGACTAGCAGTTTCGAGCAGTACTTC.

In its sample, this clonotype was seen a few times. The CDR3 here is CASSDSPGQETQYF. In DNA, the CDR3 is TGTGCCAGCAGCGACAGTCCGGGGCAAGAGACCCAGTACTTC. The chain employs TRBV9 and TRBJ2-5, with a possible D match to TRBD2 (5 bases). Trimming took off 3 bases at V and 2 bases at J, with 11 bases between the two ends. The CDR3 has 14 amino acids. CDR1 SGDLS and CDR2 YYNGEE come from the germline V gene.

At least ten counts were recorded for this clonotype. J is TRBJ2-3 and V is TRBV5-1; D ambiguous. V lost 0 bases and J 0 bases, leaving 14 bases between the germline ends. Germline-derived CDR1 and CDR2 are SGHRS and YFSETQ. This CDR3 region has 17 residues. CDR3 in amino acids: CASSLVAGYLSTDTQYF. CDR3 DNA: TGCGCCAGCAGCTTGGTGGCAGGATACCTTAGCACAGATACGCAGTATTTT.

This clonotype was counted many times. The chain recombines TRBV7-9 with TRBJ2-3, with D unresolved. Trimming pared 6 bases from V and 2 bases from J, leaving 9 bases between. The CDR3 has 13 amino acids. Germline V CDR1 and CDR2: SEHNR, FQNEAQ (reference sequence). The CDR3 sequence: CASSLLSTDTQYF. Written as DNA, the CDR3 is TGTGCCAGCAGTTTGCTGTCCACAGATACGCAGTATTTT.

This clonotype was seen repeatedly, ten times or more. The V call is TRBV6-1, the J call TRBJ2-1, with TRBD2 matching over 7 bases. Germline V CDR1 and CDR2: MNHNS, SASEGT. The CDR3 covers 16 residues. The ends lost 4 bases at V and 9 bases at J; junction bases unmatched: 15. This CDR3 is CASSVLIRGSGGEQFF. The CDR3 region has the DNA TGTGCCAGCAGTGTTCTCATACGCGGGAGTGGAGGTGAGCAGTTCTTC.

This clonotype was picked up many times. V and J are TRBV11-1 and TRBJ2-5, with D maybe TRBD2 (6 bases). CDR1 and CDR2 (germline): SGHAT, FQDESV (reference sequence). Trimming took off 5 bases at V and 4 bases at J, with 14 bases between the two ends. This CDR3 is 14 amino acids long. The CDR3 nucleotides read TGTGCCAGCAGCCCCCCCCCCGGGAGAGAGACCCAGTACTTC. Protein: CASSPPPGRETQYF.

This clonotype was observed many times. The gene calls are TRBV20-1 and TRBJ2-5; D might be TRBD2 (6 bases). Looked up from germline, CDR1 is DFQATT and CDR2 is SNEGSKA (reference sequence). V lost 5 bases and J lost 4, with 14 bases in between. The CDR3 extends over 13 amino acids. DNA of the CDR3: TGCAGTGCTGGTAGCGGAGTCTCAGAGACCCAGTACTTC. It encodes CSAGSGVSETQYF.

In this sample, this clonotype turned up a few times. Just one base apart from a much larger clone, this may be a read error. CDR3 protein: CASRIVGTANTEAFF. The DNA of the CDR3 is TGTGCCAGCAGAATCGTCGGGACAGCGAACACTGAAGCTTTCTTT. The chain recombines TRBV6-1 with TRBJ1-1, with 7 nucleotides matching TRBD1. The junction had 8 bases not matched to a gene; V was cut back by 6 bases and J by 1 base. The CDR3 is 15 residues long. Germline CDR1 MNHNS, CDR2 SASEGT.

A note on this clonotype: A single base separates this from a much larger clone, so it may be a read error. The CDR3, as DNA: TGTGCCAGCAGCTTTCGGGGACTAGTGACTGAGCAGTTCTTC. This gives the protein CASSFRGLVTEQFF. The chain uses TRBV5-6 and TRBJ2-5; 8 bases are shared with TRBD2. The DNA matches TRBJ2-1 better at its end, which makes the J call doubtful. This CDR3 comprises 14 residues. CDR1 and CDR2 (germline): SGHDT, YYEEEE.

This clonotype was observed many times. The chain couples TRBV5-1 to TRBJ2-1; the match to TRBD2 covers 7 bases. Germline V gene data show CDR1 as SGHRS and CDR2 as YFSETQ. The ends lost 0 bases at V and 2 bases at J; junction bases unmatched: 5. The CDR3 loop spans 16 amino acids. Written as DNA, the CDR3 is TGCGCCAGCAGCTTGGTCTTTGCGGGAGCCTACAATGAGCAGTTCTTC. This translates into CASSLVFAGAYNEQFF.

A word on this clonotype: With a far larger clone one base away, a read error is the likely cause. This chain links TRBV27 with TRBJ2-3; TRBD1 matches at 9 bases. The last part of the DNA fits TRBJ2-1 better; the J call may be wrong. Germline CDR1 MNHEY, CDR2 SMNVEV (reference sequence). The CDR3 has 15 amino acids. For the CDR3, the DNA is TGTGCCAGCAGTTCGGGACAGGGCGGATACAATGGGCAGTTCTTC. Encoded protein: CASSSGQGGYNGQFF.

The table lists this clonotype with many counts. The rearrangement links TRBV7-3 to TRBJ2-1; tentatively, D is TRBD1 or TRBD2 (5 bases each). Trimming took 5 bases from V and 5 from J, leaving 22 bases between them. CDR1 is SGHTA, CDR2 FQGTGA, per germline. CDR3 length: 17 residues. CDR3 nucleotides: TGTGCCAGCAGCCGTGGGGGATTGAAGGACTCGAACAATGAGCAGTTCTTC. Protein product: CASSRGGLKDSNNEQFF.

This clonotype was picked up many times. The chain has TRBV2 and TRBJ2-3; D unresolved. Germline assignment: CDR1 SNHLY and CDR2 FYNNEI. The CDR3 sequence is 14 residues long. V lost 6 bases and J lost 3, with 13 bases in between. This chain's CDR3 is CASRLYRDTDTQYF. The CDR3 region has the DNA TGTGCCAGCAGACTCTACCGAGATACAGATACGCAGTATTTT.

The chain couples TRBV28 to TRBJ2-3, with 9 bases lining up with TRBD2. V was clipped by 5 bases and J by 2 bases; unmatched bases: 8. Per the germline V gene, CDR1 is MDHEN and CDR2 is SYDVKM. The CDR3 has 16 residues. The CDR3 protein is CASSPSSGKLTDTQYF. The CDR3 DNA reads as TGTGCCAGCAGTCCCTCTAGCGGGAAACTCACAGATACGCAGTATTTT.

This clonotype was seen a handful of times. CDR3: CASSPFFGSQAGELFF. CDR3 DNA sequence: TGTGCCAGCTCACCATTCTTCGGGAGTCAAGCCGGGGAGCTGTTTTTT. This chain links TRBV18 with TRBJ2-2; D might be TRBD2 (6 bases). With 2 bases removed from V and 6 bases from J, the gap between germline ends came to 16 bases. Per germline, CDR1 KGHSH and CDR2 LQKENI. This CDR3 has 16 amino acids.

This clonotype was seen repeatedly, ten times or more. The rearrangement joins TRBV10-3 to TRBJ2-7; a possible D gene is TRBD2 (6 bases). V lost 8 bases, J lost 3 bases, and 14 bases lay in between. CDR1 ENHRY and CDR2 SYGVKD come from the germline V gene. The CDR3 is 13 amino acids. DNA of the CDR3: TGTGCCATCGGGAGGCAGAAGGGCTACGAGCAGTACTTC. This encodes CAIGRQKGYEQYF.

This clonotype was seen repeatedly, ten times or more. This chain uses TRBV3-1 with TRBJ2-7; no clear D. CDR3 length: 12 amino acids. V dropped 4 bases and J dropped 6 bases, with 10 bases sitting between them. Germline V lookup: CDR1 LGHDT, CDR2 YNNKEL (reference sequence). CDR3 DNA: TGTGCCAGCAGCCCAGCCCCAGGCGAGCAGTACTTC. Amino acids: CASSPAPGEQYF.

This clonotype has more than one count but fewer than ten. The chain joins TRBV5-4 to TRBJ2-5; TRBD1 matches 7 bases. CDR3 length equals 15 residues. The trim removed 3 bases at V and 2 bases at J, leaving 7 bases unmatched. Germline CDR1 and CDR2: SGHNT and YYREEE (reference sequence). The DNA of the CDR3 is TGTGCCAGCAGCTCACGGAGACAGGGACAAGAGACCCAGTACTTC. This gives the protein CASSSRRQGQETQYF.

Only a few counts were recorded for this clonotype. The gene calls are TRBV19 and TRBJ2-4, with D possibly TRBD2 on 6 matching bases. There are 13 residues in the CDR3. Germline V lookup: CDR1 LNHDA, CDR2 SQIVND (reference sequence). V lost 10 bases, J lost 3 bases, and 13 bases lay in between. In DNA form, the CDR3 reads TGTGCCACCGAGGGACTCGTCAAAAACATTCAGTACTTC. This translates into CATEGLVKNIQYF.

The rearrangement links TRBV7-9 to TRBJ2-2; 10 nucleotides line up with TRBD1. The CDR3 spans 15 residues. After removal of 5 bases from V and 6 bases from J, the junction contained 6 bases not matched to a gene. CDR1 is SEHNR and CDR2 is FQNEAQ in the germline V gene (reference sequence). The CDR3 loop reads CASSMGTGVSGELFF. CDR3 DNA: TGTGCCAGCAGCATGGGGACAGGGGTATCCGGGGAGCTGTTTTTT.

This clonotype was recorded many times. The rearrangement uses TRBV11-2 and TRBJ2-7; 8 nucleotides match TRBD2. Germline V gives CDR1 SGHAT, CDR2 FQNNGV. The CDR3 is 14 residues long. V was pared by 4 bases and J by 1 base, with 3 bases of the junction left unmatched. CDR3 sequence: CASSSGLDSYEQYF. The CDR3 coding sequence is TGTGCCAGCAGCTCGGGACTAGATTCCTACGAGCAGTACTTC.

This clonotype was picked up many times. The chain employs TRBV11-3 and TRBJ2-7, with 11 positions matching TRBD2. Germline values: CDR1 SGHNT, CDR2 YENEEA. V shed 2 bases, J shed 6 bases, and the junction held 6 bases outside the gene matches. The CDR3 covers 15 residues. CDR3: CASSLISGRAFEQYF. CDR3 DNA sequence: TGTGCCAGCAGCTTAATTAGCGGGAGGGCCTTCGAGCAGTACTTC. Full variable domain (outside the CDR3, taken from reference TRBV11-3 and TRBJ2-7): EAGVVQSPRYKIIEKKQPVAFWCNPISGHNTLYWYLQNLGQGPELLIRYENEEAVDDSQLPKDRFSAERLKGVDSTLKIQPAELGDSAVYLCASSLISGRAFEQYFGPGTRLTVT.

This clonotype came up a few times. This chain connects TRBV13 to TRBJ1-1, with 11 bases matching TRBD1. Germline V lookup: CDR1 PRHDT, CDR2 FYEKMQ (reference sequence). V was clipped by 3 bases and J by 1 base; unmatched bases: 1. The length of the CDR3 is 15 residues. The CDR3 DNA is TGTGCCAGCAGCTTGGGACAGGGGGAGAACACTGAAGCTTTCTTT. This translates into CASSLGQGENTEAFF.